Each of the 29 T cell receptor beta chains below was sequenced from the same sample in a study of early T cells in non-severe SARS-CoV-2 infection. One entry per CDR3 protein, called by TCRdb with MiXCR from the 5' RACE reads. The sample carries some 53,000 distinct CDR3 sequences, about 8.2% recorded once. Specimen: whole blood. Receptors were obtained from an adult who was a healthcare worker with PCR-confirmed SARS-CoV-2 infection or an uninfected control (not recorded which).

The sample holds many counts of this clonotype. This rearrangement joins TRBV19 to TRBJ2-7; 9 bases align to TRBD1. Trimming cost V 3 bases and J 5 bases; bases outside gene matches: 5. Germline CDR1 is LNHDA and CDR2 is SQIVND (reference sequence). The CDR3 loop spans 14 amino acids. The CDR3 loop reads CASSMQGQGHEQYF. The CDR3 DNA reads TGTGCCAGTAGTATGCAGGGACAGGGCCACGAGCAGTACTTC.

The rearrangement uses TRBV3-1 and TRBJ2-7; tentatively, D is TRBD1 (6 bases). Between the trimmed V and J ends, which lost 3 bases and 1 base, there was a span of 10 bases. The CDR3 runs 14 residues. From germline, CDR1 is LGHDT and CDR2 YNNKEL (reference sequence). The CDR3 nucleotides read TGTGCCAGCAGCCACTTGGACAGTTCCTACGAGCAGTACTTC. This codes for CASSHLDSSYEQYF.

DNA of the CDR3: TGTGCCAGCAGCTTAATGGGGACCGGGGAGCTGTTTTTT. Its protein product is CASSLMGTGELFF. This chain connects TRBV7-3 to TRBJ2-2; D is unresolved. CDR3 length equals 13 residues. Per the germline V gene, CDR1 is SGHTA and CDR2 is FQGTGA. V lost 1 base and J lost 5, with 5 bases in between.

This clonotype was recorded at least ten times. V gene TRBV6-6 combines with J gene TRBJ1-1; TRBD1 is a possible D gene (5 bases). CDR1 and CDR2 (germline): MNHNY, SVGAGI (reference sequence). V was cut by 6 bases and J by 5 bases, with 16 bases left in between. CDR3 size: 14 residues. This chain's CDR3 is CASSQWGGQTEAFF. The CDR3 DNA sequence: TGTGCCAGCAGCCAGTGGGGGGGTCAAACTGAAGCTTTCTTT.

This clonotype showed up many times. J is TRBJ2-1 and V is TRBV4-1; 10 bases align to TRBD2. This CDR3 region has 15 residues. After removal of 2 bases from V and 6 bases from J, the junction contained 4 bases not matched to a gene. Germline-derived CDR1 and CDR2 are MGHRA and YSYEKL. CDR3 nucleotide sequence: TGCGCCAGCAGCCAACCCGGGACTAGCGTCAATGAGCAGTTCTTC. Its protein is CASSQPGTSVNEQFF.

This clonotype was counted ten times or more. This chain uses TRBV7-2 with TRBJ2-7, with D possibly being TRBD1 or TRBD2 (5 bases each). The CDR3 has 13 residues. Germline V gene lookup returns CDR1 SGHTA and CDR2 FQGNSA. Trimming removed 1 base from V and 2 bases from J, with 6 bases in between. The CDR3: CASSLEGPYEQYF. CDR3 DNA sequence: TGTGCCAGCAGCTTAGAGGGACCCTACGAGCAGTACTTC. Complete variable domain (other parts from reference TRBV7-2 and TRBJ2-7): GAGVSQSPSNKVTEKGKDVELRCDPISGHTALYWYRQSLGQGLEFLIYFQGNSAPDKSGLPSDRFSAERTGGSVSTLTIQRTQQEDSAVYLCASSLEGPYEQYFGPGTRLTVT.

This clonotype was counted between two and nine times. The rearrangement uses TRBV12-3 or TRBV12-4 and TRBJ2-7; D could derive from TRBD1 or TRBD2 (5 bases each). Trimming cost V 4 bases and J 6 bases, with 16 bases left between them. This CDR3 region has 14 residues. In nucleotides, the CDR3 is TGTGCCAGCAGTTATGGGACCGGACCAGGCGAGCAGTACTTC. Residues: CASSYGTGPGEQYF.

The chain joins TRBV5-1 to TRBJ1-5; D unclear. The CDR3 contains 12 residues. CDR1 is SGHRS and CDR2 is YFSETQ in the germline V gene. V lost 4 bases and J lost 7, with 9 bases in between. This CDR3 is CASSPEGQPQHF. The CDR3 region has the DNA TGCGCCAGCAGCCCTGAAGGCCAGCCCCAGCATTTT. The variable domain in full, with the rest retrieved from reference TRBV5-1 and TRBJ1-5, is KAGVTQTPRYLIKTRGQQVTLSCSPISGHRSVSWYQQTPGQGLQFLFEYFSETQRNKGNFPGRFSGRQFSNSRSEMNVSTLELGDSALYLCASSPEGQPQHFGDGTRLSIL.

This clonotype was detected a few times. At one boundary the junction diverges from the germline segment, which might be a read error. The chain recombines TRBV6-1 with TRBJ1-4; tentative D call: TRBD1 (5 bases). The CDR3 is 13 amino acids. Germline V gene data show CDR1 as MNHNS and CDR2 as SASEGT. The CDR3 DNA reads as TGTGCCAGCAGTCAAGCAGGGAATGAAAAACTGTTTTTT. It codes for CASSQAGNEKLFF.

This clonotype appeared a few times. This chain uses TRBV6-2 or TRBV6-3 with TRBJ1-2, with 8 bases identical to TRBD1. This CDR3 spans 13 amino acids. Unmatched junction bases numbered 5, after V lost 6 bases and J lost 5 bases. CDR1 MNHEY and CDR2 SVGEGT come from the germline V gene. The CDR3 bases are TGTGCCAGCAGAAGGGGACAGGAATATGGCTACACCTTC. Encoded protein: CASRRGQEYGYTF.

As to this clonotype: One end of the junction is discordant with germline, which a read error may explain. The rearrangement joins TRBV4-1 to TRBJ1-2; D unclear. This CDR3 has 13 residues. The germline gives CDR1 MGHRA, CDR2 YSYEKL. The CDR3 is CASSQDRYYGHTF. CDR3 sequence (DNA): TGCGCCAGCAGCCAAGACCGGTACTATGGCCACACCTTC.

The V call is TRBV11-3, the J call TRBJ2-2, with D possibly being TRBD2 (6 bases). The CDR3 is made up of 16 amino acids. Trimming took 5 bases from V and 0 from J, leaving 13 bases between them. CDR1 and CDR2 from the germline V gene are SGHNT and YENEEA. CDR3 nucleotide sequence: TGTGCCAGCAGCGGGGGACTTCCCGCGAACACCGGGGAGCTGTTTTTT. This sequence encodes CASSGGLPANTGELFF.

This clonotype was seen a few times. The V and J genes are TRBV6-1 and TRBJ2-3, with D possibly TRBD2 on 7 matching bases. The CDR3 consists of 15 residues. From germline, CDR1 is MNHNS and CDR2 SASEGT. V lost 6 bases to trimming and J lost 4 bases, with 17 bases between them. This CDR3 reads CASRRRAGAPDTQYF. The CDR3 coding sequence is TGTGCCAGCAGAAGGAGGGCGGGGGCCCCAGATACGCAGTATTTT.

The genes are TRBV7-6 and TRBJ1-2; D uncertain. Germline-derived CDR1 and CDR2 are SGHVS and FNYEAQ. This CDR3 has 14 residues. V lost 6 bases and J 4 bases, leaving 15 bases between the germline ends. This chain's CDR3 is CASRPEGFGYGYTF. Written as DNA, the CDR3 is TGTGCCAGCAGACCGGAAGGGTTCGGCTATGGCTACACCTTC.

A few counts support this clonotype. The chain combines TRBV12-3 or TRBV12-4 with TRBJ2-5; 7 bases map to TRBD1. The CDR3 runs to 14 residues. The V gene end was trimmed by 5 bases and the J gene end by 2 bases; junction bases not matched to a gene: 5. CDR3 amino acids: CASSPWDRQETQYF. The CDR3 DNA is TGTGCCAGCAGTCCCTGGGACAGACAAGAGACCCAGTACTTC.

The CDR3 sequence: CASTGGLAGAETQYF. The CDR3 coding sequence is TGTGCCAGCACTGGGGGACTAGCGGGGGCTGAGACCCAGTACTTC. This sequence joins TRBV2 and TRBJ2-5, with 14 bases matching TRBD2. This CDR3 has 15 residues. The trim removed 7 bases at V and 5 bases at J, leaving 6 bases unmatched. The germline gives CDR1 SNHLY, CDR2 FYNNEI.

The J gene is TRBJ1-6, the V gene TRBV13, with unresolved D. The CDR3 has 15 amino acids. CDR1 and CDR2 (germline): PRHDT, FYEKMQ (reference sequence). Trimming cost V 5 bases and J 7 bases, with 15 bases left between them. The CDR3 region has the DNA TGTGCCAGCAGCCCCAATAGAGCAGGCAATTCACCCCTCCACTTT. This translates into CASSPNRAGNSPLHF.

This clonotype has at least ten counts. J is TRBJ1-2 and V is TRBV12-3 or TRBV12-4, with D possibly TRBD1 on 5 matching bases. Trimming cost V 7 bases and J 4 bases, with 16 bases left between them. The CDR3 length is 14 residues. The CDR3 sequence is CASIPGPGPYGYTF. CDR3 sequence (DNA): TGTGCCAGCATCCCGGGACCGGGGCCCTATGGCTACACCTTC.

This clonotype was picked up many times. The chain carries TRBV3-1 and TRBJ1-1, with 7 bases fitting TRBD1. This CDR3 is built from 14 residues. The V gene's germline CDR1 is LGHDT and CDR2 YNNKEL (reference sequence). With 0 bases clipped from V and 11 bases from J, the junction kept 9 bases outside the gene matches. This CDR3 is CASSQDWQGVEAFF. The DNA for the CDR3 is TGTGCCAGCAGCCAAGATTGGCAGGGGGTGGAGGCTTTCTTT. The full variable domain, its missing parts supplied by reference TRBV3-1 and TRBJ1-1, is DTAVSQTPKYLVTQMGNDKSIKCEQNLGHDTMYWYKQDSKKFLKIMFSYNNKELIINETVPNRFSPKSPDKAHLNLHINSLELGDSAVYFCASSQDWQGVEAFFGQGTRLTVV.

This clonotype was picked up a small number of times. The DNA of the CDR3 is TGCAGTGCCCGATCGAGAGGGCTAGGGAACACTGAAGCTTTCTTT. As protein: CSARSRGLGNTEAFF. The chain employs TRBV20-1 and TRBJ1-1; no clear D gene. Germline CDR1 and CDR2: DFQATT and SNEGSKA (reference sequence). Trimming shortened V by 6 bases and J by 1 base, and 18 bases separated the two germline ends. The CDR3 length is 15 residues.

The chain recombines TRBV6-1 with TRBJ1-1; D remains unclear. The CDR3 spans 11 residues. Germline CDR1 reads MNHNS; CDR2 reads SASEGT. Between the trimmed V and J ends, which lost 6 bases and 6 bases, there was a span of 8 bases. This CDR3 reads CASREGPEAFF. Here the CDR3 DNA reads TGTGCCAGCAGAGAGGGCCCTGAAGCTTTCTTT.

This clonotype was recorded many times. This rearrangement joins TRBV11-2 to TRBJ2-2, with D perhaps being TRBD1 or TRBD2 (7 bases each). CDR1 and CDR2 from the germline V gene are SGHAT and FQNNGV. V gave up 2 bases and J gave up 0 bases, with 13 bases separating them. This CDR3 has 17 residues. CDR3 amino acids: CASSLQGGQTNTGELFF. The CDR3 DNA reads TGTGCCAGCAGCTTACAGGGGGGGCAGACGAACACCGGGGAGCTGTTTTTT.

This clonotype occurred a few times. The chain carries TRBV7-9 and TRBJ1-4; TRBD1 matches at 9 bases. V lost 8 bases and J lost 5; bases outside the gene matches: 6. Per germline, CDR1 SEHNR and CDR2 FQNEAQ (reference sequence). The CDR3 totals 14 residues. Written as DNA, the CDR3 is TGTGCCAGCGGATCCGGACAGGGGAATGAAAAACTGTTTTTT. Translation: CASGSGQGNEKLFF.

This clonotype was counted many times. V usage is TRBV12-3 or TRBV12-4 and J usage is TRBJ2-5; no definite D call. Trimming took off 1 base at V and 4 bases at J, with 7 bases between the two ends. This CDR3 spans 13 amino acids. The DNA of the CDR3 is TGTGCCAGCAGTTTAGGGCAGTCAGAGACCCAGTACTTC. Residues: CASSLGQSETQYF.

The chain employs TRBV11-3 and TRBJ2-3; the D is unclear. V was pared by 0 bases and J by 9 bases, with 10 bases between. The CDR3 is 13 residues long. CDR1 is SGHNT, CDR2 YENEEA, per germline. The CDR3 coding sequence is TGTGCCAGCAGCTTAGACCTACAGAAGACGCAGTATTTT. This encodes CASSLDLQKTQYF.

This clonotype was recorded a few times. This chain uses TRBV5-1 with TRBJ2-5, with D unresolved. The CDR3 is 16 amino acids. Germline-derived CDR1 and CDR2 are SGHRS and YFSETQ. Trimming pared 0 bases from V and 4 bases from J, leaving 16 bases between. The CDR3 DNA reads TGCGCCAGCAGCTTGGATTCCGGGTCCTTCCGAGAGACCCAGTACTTC. Translation gives CASSLDSGSFRETQYF.

The sample holds a few counts of this clonotype. The chain uses TRBV5-1 and TRBJ2-3; D not certain. Germline loops: CDR1 SGHRS, CDR2 YFSETQ. V was shortened by 4 bases and J by 1 base, with 10 bases between the two germline ends. This CDR3 contains 14 residues. The CDR3 region has the DNA TGCGCCAGCAGCGGCCAGGTCGGCACAGATACGCAGTATTTT. As protein: CASSGQVGTDTQYF.

This clonotype was seen at least ten times. The rearrangement uses TRBV6-1 and TRBJ1-1; D gene uncertain. CDR3 length equals 14 residues. V dropped 2 bases and J dropped 5 bases, with 12 bases sitting between them. Germline V gene sequence: CDR1 MNHNS, CDR2 SASEGT. This chain's CDR3 is CASSERVRRTEAFF. CDR3 DNA sequence: TGTGCCAGCAGTGAACGGGTCCGGAGGACTGAAGCTTTCTTT.

This clonotype was recorded many times. The chain couples TRBV20-1 to TRBJ2-7; D unresolved. From germline, CDR1 is DFQATT and CDR2 SNEGSKA (reference sequence). The CDR3 totals 10 residues. V gave up 8 bases and J gave up 4 bases, with 9 bases separating them. This CDR3 reads CSTGRYEQYF. CDR3 DNA: TGCAGTACCGGACGATACGAGCAGTACTTC.